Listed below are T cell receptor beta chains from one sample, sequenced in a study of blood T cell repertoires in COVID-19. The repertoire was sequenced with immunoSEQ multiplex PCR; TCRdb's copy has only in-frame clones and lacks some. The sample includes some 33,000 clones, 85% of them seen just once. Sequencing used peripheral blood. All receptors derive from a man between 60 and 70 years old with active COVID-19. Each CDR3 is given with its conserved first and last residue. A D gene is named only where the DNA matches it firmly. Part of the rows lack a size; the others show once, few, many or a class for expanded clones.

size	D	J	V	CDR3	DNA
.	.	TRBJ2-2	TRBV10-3	CAISDTDKSYTGELFF	TGTGCCATCAGTGATACCGACAAATCTTACACCGGGGAGCTGTTTTTT
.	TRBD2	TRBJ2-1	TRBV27	CASRPGLAYYNEQFF	TGTGCCAGCAGACCGGGACTAGCGTATTACAATGAGCAGTTCTTC
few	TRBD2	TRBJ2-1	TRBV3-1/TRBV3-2	CASSQNPMGLAGAWNEQFF	TGTGCCAGCAGCCAAAACCCAATGGGACTAGCGGGAGCTTGGAATGAGCAGTTCTTC
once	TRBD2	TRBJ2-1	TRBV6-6	CASGIGTSNNEQFF	TGTGCCAGCGGCATCGGGACTAGCAACAATGAGCAGTTCTTC
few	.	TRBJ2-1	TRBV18	CASSPPRTPGSNEQFF	TGTGCCAGCTCACCCCCAAGGACACCGGGTTCCAATGAGCAGTTCTTC
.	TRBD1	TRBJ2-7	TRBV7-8	CASCRVTGCYEQYF	TGTGCCAGTTGCAGAGTGACAGGGTGTTACGAGCAGTACTTC
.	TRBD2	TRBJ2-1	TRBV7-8	CASRGGTSGSLYNEQFF	TGTGCCAGCAGGGGCGGGACTAGCGGGAGTTTGTACAATGAGCAGTTCTTC
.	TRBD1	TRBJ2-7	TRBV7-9	CASSPQTGNYEQYF	TGTGCCAGCAGCCCTCAGACAGGGAACTACGAGCAGTACTTC
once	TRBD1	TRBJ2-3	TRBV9	CASSAPGQGTDTQYF	TGTGCCAGCAGCGCGCCGGGACAGGGCACAGATACGCAGTATTTT
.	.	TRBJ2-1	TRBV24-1	CATSEGLRSSYNEQFF	TGTGCCACCAGTGAAGGCCTTAGGAGCTCCTACAATGAGCAGTTCTTC
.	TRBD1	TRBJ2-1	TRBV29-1	CSVLGQGGYNEQFF	TGCAGCGTTCTCGGACAGGGAGGCTACAATGAGCAGTTCTTC
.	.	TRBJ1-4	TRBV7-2	CASSPRSGSNEKLFF	TGTGCCAGCAGCCCACGCTCGGGATCTAATGAAAAACTGTTTTTT
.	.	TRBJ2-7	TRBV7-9	CASTRGTYEQYF	TGTGCCAGCACACGGGGAACCTACGAGCAGTACTTC
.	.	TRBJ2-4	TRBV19	CASSIGRDKNIQYF	TGTGCCAGTAGTATAGGGAGGGACAAAAACATTCAGTACTTC
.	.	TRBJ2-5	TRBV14	CASSPTKGVTQYF	TGTGCCAGCAGCCCCACCAAGGGGGTGACCCAGTACTTC
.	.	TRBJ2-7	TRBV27	CASSSYYEQYF	TGTGCCAGCAGTTCTTATTACGAGCAGTACTTC
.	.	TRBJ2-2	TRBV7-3	CASSRDFNTGELFF	TGTGCCAGCAGCCGGGACTTTAACACCGGGGAGCTGTTTTTT
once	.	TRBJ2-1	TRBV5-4	CASSRSLGALNGNEQFF	TGTGCCAGCAGCCGATCGTTGGGGGCGCTTAATGGGAATGAGCAGTTCTTC
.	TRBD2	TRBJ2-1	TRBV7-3	CASSLGLAGNLEQFF	TGTGCCAGCAGTCTGGGACTAGCGGGAAATCTTGAGCAGTTCTTC
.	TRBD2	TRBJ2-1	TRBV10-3	CAISPGRGLAGALLNNEQFF	TGTGCCATCAGCCCGGGACGAGGGCTAGCGGGAGCCCTTCTTAACAATGAGCAGTTCTTC
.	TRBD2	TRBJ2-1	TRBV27	CASSLREREGYNEQFF	TGTGCCAGCAGTTTAAGGGAGCGGGAGGGTTACAATGAGCAGTTCTTC
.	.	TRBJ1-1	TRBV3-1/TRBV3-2	CASSQERQGSEAFF	TGTGCCAGCAGCCAAGAACGTCAGGGTAGCGAAGCTTTCTTT
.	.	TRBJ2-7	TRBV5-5	CASSLSPGGSDEQYF	TGTGCCAGCAGCTTGTCGCCAGGGGGGTCCGACGAGCAGTACTTC
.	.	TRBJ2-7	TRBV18	CASSPPGPYEQYF	TGTGCCAGCTCACCTCCAGGGCCCTACGAGCAGTACTTC
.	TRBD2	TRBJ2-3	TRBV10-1	CASSDTSGRTDTQYF	TGCGCCAGCAGTGACACTAGCGGGAGAACAGATACGCAGTATTTT
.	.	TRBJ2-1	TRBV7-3	CASSLNGSPYNEQFF	TGTGCCAGCAGCTTAAACGGGAGCCCCTACAATGAGCAGTTCTTC
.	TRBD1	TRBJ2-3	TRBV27	CATGTALGTQYF	TGTGCCACTGGGACAGCGCTTGGTACGCAGTATTTT
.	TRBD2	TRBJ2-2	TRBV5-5	CASSLVGLAGVIGELFF	TGTGCCAGCAGCTTGGTAGGGCTAGCGGGAGTGATCGGGGAGCTGTTTTTT
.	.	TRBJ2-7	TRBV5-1	CASSRSTYEQYF	TGCGCCAGCAGCCGCTCTACCTACGAGCAGTACTTC
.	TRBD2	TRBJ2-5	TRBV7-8	CASSPRTSGYWEETQYF	TGTGCCAGCAGTCCAAGGACTAGCGGCTACTGGGAAGAGACCCAGTACTTC
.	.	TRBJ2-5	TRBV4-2	CASSQEHQEETQYF	TGTGCCAGCAGCCAAGAACACCAGGAAGAGACCCAGTACTTC
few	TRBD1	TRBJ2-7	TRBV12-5	CASGPDRGGEQYF	TGTGCTAGTGGACCGGACAGGGGAGGGGAGCAGTACTTC
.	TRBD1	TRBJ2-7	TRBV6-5	CASSYSGQGAREQYF	TGTGCCAGCAGTTACTCTGGACAGGGGGCTCGCGAGCAGTACTTC
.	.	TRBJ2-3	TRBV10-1	CASSPEKRTDTQYF	TGCGCCAGCTCGCCGGAGAAGCGCACAGATACGCAGTATTTT
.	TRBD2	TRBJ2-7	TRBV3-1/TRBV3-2	CASRRTTSGEAYEQYF	TGTGCCAGCAGGCGAACGACTAGCGGAGAAGCCTACGAGCAGTACTTC
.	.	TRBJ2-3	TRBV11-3	CASRSLATQYF	TGTGCCAGCAGAAGTCTGGCTACGCAGTATTTT
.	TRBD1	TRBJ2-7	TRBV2	CASRKDRGLYEQYF	TGTGCCAGCAGGAAGGACAGGGGGCTATACGAGCAGTACTTC
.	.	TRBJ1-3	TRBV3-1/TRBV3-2	CASSQFTRGGNTIYF	TGTGCCAGCAGCCAATTTACCCGGGGTGGAAACACCATATATTTT
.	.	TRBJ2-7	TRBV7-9	CASSLEGRISYEQYF	TGTGCCAGCAGCTTAGAGGGGCGAATCTCCTACGAGCAGTACTTC
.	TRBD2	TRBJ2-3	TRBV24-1	CATSDPGTSGRMTQYF	TGTGCCACCAGTGATCCCGGGACTAGCGGGAGAATGACGCAGTATTTT
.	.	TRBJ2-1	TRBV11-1	CASSLGLYNEQFF	TGTGCCAGCAGCTTAGGGCTTTACAATGAGCAGTTCTTC
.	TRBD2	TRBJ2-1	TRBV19	CASSKTSGRAGYNEQFF	TGTGCCAGTAGTAAGACTAGCGGGAGGGCGGGCTACAATGAGCAGTTCTTC
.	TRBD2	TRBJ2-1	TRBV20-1	CSASGTMEQFF	TGCAGTGCTAGCGGGACTATGGAGCAGTTCTTC
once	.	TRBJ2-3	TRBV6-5	CASSGSVASTDTQYF	TGTGCCAGCTCAGGTAGCGTCGCGAGCACAGATACGCAGTATTTT
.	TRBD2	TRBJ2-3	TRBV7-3	CASSRTSGSDTQYF	TGTGCCAGCAGCCGCACTAGCGGGAGCGATACGCAGTATTTT
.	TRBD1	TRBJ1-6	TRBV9	CASSARDRNSPLHF	TGTGCCAGCAGCGCGCGGGACAGGAATTCACCCCTCCACTTT
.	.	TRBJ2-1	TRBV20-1	CSARGPGLQFF	TGCAGTGCTAGAGGACCGGGACTGCAGTTCTTC
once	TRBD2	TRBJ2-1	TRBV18	CASSPQAGAGNEQFF	TGTGCCAGCTCACCTCAAGCGGGAGCGGGAAATGAGCAGTTCTTC